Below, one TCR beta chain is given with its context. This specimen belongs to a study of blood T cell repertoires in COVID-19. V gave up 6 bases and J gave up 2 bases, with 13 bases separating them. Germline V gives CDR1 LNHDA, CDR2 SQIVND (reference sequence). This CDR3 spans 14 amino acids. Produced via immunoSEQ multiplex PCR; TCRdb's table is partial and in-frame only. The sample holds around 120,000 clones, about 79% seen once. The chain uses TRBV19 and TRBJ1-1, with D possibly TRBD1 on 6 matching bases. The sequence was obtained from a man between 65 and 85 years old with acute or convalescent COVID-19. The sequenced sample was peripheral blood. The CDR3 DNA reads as TGTGCCAGTAGGTCAAGGGGGATTAACACTGAAGCTTTCTTT. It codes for CASRSRGINTEAFF.